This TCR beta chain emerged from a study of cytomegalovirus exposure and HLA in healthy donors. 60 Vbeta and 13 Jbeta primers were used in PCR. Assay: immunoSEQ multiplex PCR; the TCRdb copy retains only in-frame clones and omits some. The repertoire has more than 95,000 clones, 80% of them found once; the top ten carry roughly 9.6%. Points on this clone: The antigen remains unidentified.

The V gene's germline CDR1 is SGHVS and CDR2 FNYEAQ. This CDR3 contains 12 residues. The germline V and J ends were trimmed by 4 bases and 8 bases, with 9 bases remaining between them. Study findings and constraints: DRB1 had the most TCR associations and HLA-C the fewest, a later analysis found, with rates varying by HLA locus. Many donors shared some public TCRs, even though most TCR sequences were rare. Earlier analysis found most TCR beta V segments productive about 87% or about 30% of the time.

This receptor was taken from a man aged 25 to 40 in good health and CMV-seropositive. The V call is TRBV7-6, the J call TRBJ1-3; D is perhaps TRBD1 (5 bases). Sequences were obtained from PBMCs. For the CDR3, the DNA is TGTGCCAGCAGCTCGGACATATACACCATATATTTT. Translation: CASSSDIYTIYF.